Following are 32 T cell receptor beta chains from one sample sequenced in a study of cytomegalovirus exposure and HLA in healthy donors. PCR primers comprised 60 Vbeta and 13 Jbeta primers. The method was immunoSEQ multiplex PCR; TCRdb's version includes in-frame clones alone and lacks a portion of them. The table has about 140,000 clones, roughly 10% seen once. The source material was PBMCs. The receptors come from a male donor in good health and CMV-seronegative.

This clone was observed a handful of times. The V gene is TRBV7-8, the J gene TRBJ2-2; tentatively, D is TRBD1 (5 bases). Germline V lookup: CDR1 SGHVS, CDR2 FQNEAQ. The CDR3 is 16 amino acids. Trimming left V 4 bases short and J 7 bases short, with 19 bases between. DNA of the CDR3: TGTGCCAGCAGCTCATATAGGGGTTTGGGAAGCGGGGAGCTGTTTTTT. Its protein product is CASSSYRGLGSGELFF.

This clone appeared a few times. In nucleotides, the CDR3 is TGTGCCAGCTCACCGGGACAGGGTAGCCAGCCCCAGCATTTT. Translating gives CASSPGQGSQPQHF. The chain has TRBV18 and TRBJ1-5; 9 positions agree with TRBD1. Germline values: CDR1 KGHSH, CDR2 LQKENI. The CDR3 spans 14 residues. The J segment lost 7 bases and the V segment lost 3 bases, leaving 4 bases of the junction unmatched. The entire variable domain, with the rest obtained from reference TRBV18 and TRBJ1-5, is as follows: NAGVMQNPRHLVRRRGQEARLRCSPMKGHSHVYWYRQLPEEGLKFMVYLQKENIIDESGMPKERFSAEFPKEGPSILRIQQVVRGDSAAYFCASSPGQGSQPQHFGDGTRLSIL.

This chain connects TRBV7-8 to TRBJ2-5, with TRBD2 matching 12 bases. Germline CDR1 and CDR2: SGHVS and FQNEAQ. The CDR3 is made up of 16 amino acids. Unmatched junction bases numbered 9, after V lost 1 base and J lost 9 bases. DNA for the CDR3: TGTGCCAGCAGCTTAGGACTAGCGGGGGCCAAGAGGGCCCAGTACTTC. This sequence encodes CASSLGLAGAKRAQYF.

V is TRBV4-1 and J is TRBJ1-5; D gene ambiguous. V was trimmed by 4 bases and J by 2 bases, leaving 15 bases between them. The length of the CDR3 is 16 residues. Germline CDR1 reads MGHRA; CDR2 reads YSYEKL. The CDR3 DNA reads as TGCGCCAGCAGCCCCGGAATGGAGCGCGGCAATCAGCCCCAGCATTTT. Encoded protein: CASSPGMERGNQPQHF.

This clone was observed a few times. CDR3 protein: CASSELPGLSYEQYF. CDR3 bases: TGCGCCAGCAGTGAGTTACCGGGACTTAGCTACGAGCAGTACTTC. The chain combines TRBV10-2 with TRBJ2-7; D perhaps matches TRBD2 (6 bases). CDR1 is WSHSY and CDR2 is SAAADI in the germline V gene. Trimming removed 1 base at V and 3 bases at J, with 13 bases between. The CDR3 spans 15 residues.

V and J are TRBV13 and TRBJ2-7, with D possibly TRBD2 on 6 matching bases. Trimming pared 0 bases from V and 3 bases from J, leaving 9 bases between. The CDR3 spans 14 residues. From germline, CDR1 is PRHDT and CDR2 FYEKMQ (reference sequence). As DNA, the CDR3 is TGTGCCAGCAGCTTAGGCGGGGAGGACTACGAGCAGTACTTC. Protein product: CASSLGGEDYEQYF.

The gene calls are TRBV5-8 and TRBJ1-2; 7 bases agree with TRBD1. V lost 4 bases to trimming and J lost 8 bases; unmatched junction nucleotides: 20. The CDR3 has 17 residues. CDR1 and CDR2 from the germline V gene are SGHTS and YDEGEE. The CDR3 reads CASSGYRGWSESRGYTF. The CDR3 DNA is TGTGCCAGCAGCGGATACAGGGGATGGTCGGAGTCGCGGGGCTACACCTTC. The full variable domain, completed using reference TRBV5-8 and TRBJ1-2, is EAGVTQSPTHLIKTRGQQATLRCSPISGHTSVYWYQQALGLGLQFLLWYDEGEERNRGNFPPRFSGRQFPNYSSELNVNALELEDSALYLCASSGYRGWSESRGYTFGSGTRLTVV.

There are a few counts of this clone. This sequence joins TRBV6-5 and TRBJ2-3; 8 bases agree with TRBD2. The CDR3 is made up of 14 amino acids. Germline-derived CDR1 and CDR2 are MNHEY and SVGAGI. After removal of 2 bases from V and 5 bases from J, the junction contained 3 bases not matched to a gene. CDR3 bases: TGTGCCAGCAGTTACCTTACTAGCGGAGATACGCAGTATTTT. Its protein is CASSYLTSGDTQYF.

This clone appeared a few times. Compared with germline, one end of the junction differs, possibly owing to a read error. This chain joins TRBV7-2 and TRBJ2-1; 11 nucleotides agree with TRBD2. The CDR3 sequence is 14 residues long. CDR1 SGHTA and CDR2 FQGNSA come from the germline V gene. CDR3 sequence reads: CASTLAGGPGEQFF. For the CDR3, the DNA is TGTGCCAGCACCTTAGCGGGGGGGCCAGGTGAGCAGTTCTTC.

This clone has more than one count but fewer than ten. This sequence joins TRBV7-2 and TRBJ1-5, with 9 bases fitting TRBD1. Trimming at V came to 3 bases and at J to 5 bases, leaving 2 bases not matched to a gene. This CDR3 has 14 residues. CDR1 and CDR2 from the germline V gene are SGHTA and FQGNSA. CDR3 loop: CASSLDRGYQPQHF. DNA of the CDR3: TGTGCCAGCAGCTTGGACAGGGGCTATCAGCCCCAGCATTTT.

The CDR3 nucleotides are TGTGCCAGCAGTCCGACAGGGCCAAGCTCCTACGAGCAGTACTTC. It codes for CASSPTGPSSYEQYF. This chain uses TRBV28 with TRBJ2-7; TRBD1 matches at 7 bases. Germline values: CDR1 MDHEN, CDR2 SYDVKM. The CDR3 runs to 15 residues. The ends lost 5 bases at V and 0 bases at J; junction bases unmatched: 7. Based on the CDR3 plus reference TRBV28 and TRBJ2-7, the full variable domain is DVKVTQSSRYLVKRTGEKVFLECVQDMDHENMFWYRQDPGLGLRLIYFSYDVKMKEKGDIPEGYSVSREKKERFSLILESASTNQTSMYLCASSPTGPSSYEQYFGPGTRLTVT.

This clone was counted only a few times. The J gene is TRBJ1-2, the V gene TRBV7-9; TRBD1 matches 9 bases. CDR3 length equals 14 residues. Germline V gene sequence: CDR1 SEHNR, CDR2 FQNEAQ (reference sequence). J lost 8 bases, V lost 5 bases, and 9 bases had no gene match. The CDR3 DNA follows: TGTGCCAGCAGCATAGGACAGGGGCATGGAGGCTACACCTTC. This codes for CASSIGQGHGGYTF. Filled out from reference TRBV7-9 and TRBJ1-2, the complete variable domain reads DTGVSQNPRHKITKRGQNVTFRCDPISEHNRLYWYRQTLGQGPEFLTYFQNEAQLEKSRLLSDRFSAERPKGSFSTLEIQRTEQGDSAMYLCASSIGQGHGGYTFGSGTRLTVV.

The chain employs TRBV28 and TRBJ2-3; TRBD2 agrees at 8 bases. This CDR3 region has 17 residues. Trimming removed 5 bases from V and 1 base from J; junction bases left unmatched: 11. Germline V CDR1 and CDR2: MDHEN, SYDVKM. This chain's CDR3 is CASSNQWTSSGTDTQYF. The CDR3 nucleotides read TGTGCCAGCAGTAACCAATGGACTAGCTCGGGCACAGATACGCAGTATTTT.

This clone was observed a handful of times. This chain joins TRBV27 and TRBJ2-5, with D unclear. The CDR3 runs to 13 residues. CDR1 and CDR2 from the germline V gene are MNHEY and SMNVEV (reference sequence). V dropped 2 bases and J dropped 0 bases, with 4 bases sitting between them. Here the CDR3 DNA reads TGTGCCAGCAGTTTACTTAACCAAGAGACCCAGTACTTC. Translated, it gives CASSLLNQETQYF.

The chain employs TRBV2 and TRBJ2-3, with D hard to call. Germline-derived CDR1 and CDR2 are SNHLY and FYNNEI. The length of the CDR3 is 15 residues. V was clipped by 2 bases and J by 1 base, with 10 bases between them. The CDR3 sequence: CASSEYLGGTDTQYF. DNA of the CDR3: TGTGCCAGCAGTGAATATTTGGGCGGCACAGATACGCAGTATTTT.

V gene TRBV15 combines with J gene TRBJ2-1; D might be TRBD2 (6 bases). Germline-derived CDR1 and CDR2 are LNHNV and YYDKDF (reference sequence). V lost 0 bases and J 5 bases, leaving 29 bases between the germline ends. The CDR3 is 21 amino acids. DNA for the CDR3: TGTGCCACCAGCAGAGATATTTTTTACGCTTTGGGAGGAGCGGTCGACAATGAGCAGTTCTTC. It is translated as CATSRDIFYALGGAVDNEQFF.

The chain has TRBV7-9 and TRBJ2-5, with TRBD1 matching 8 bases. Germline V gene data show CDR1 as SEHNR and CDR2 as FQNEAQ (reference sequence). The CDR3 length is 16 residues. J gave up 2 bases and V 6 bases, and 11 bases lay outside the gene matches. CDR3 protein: CASSYLGQGTQETQYF. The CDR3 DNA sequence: TGTGCCAGCAGTTACCTCGGACAGGGAACTCAAGAGACCCAGTACTTC. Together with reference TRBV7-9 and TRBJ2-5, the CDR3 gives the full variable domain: DTGVSQNPRHKITKRGQNVTFRCDPISEHNRLYWYRQTLGQGPEFLTYFQNEAQLEKSRLLSDRFSAERPKGSFSTLEIQRTEQGDSAMYLCASSYLGQGTQETQYFGPGTRLLVL.

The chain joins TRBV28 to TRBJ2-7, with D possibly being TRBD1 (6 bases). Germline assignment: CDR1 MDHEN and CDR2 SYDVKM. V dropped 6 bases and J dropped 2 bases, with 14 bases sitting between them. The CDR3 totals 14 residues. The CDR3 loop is CASRLDAGAYEQYF. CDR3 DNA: TGTGCCAGCAGACTGGACGCAGGGGCCTACGAGCAGTACTTC.

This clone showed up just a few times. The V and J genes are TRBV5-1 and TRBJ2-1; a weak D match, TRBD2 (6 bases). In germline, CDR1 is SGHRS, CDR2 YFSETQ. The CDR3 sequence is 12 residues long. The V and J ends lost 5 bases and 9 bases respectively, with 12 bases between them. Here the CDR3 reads CASRSAGFEQFF. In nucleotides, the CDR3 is TGCGCCAGCAGGTCTGCGGGGTTTGAGCAGTTCTTC. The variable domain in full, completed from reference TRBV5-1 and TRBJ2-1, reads KAGVTQTPRYLIKTRGQQVTLSCSPISGHRSVSWYQQTPGQGLQFLFEYFSETQRNKGNFPGRFSGRQFSNSRSEMNVSTLELGDSALYLCASRSAGFEQFFGPGTRLTVL.

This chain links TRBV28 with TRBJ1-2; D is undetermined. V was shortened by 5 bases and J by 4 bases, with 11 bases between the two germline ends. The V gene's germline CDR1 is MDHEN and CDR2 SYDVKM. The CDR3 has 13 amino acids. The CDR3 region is CASSREQIYGYTF. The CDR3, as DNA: TGTGCCAGCAGTCGGGAACAGATCTATGGCTACACCTTC.

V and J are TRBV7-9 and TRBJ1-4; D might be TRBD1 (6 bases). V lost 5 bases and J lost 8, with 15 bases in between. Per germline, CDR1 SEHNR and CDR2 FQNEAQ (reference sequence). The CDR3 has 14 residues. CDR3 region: CASSTGPQGEKLFF. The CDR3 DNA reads TGTGCCAGCAGCACGGGACCTCAGGGGGAAAAACTGTTTTTT.

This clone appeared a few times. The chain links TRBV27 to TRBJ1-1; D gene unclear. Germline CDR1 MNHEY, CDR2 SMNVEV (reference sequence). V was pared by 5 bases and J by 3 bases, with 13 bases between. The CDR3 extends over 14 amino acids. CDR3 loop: CASSPGLTYTEAFF. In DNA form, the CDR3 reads TGTGCCAGCAGTCCCGGACTGACCTACACTGAAGCTTTCTTT.

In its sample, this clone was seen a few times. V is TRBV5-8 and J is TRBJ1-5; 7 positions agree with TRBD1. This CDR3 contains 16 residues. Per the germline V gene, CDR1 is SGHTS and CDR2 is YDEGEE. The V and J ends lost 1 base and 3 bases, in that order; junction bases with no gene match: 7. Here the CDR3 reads CASSLSTGTDNQPQHF. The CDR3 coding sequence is TGTGCCAGCAGCTTGTCCACCGGGACAGACAATCAGCCCCAGCATTTT.

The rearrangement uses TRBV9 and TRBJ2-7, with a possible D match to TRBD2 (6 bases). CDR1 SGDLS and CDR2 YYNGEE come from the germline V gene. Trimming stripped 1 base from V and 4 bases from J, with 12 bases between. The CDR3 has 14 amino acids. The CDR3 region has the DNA TGTGCCAGCAGCGTATATGGGGGGAGGTACGAGCAGTACTTC. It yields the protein CASSVYGGRYEQYF.

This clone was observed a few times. The chain's CDR3 is CASSRLWDTSNQPQHF. Written as DNA, the CDR3 is TGCGCCAGCAGCCGCCTGTGGGACACCAGCAATCAGCCCCAGCATTTT. The chain couples TRBV4-3 to TRBJ1-5; tentative D call: TRBD1 (6 bases). CDR3 length: 16 amino acids. Trimming removed 4 bases from V and 1 base from J, with 14 bases in between. Germline V lookup: CDR1 LGHNA, CDR2 YSLEER.

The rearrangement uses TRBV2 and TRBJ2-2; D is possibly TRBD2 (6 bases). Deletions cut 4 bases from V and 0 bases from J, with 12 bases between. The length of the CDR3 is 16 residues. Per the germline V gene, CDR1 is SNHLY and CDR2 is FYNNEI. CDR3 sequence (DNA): TGTGCCAGCAGTGGGGGGGTGATGACGAACACCGGGGAGCTGTTTTTT. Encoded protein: CASSGGVMTNTGELFF.

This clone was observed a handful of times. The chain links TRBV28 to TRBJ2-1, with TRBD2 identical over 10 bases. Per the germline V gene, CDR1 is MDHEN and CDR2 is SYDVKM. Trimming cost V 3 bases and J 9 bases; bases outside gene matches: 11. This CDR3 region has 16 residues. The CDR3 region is CASSLHGSGRAPEQFF. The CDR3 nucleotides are TGTGCCAGCAGTTTGCATGGAAGCGGGAGGGCCCCTGAGCAGTTCTTC.

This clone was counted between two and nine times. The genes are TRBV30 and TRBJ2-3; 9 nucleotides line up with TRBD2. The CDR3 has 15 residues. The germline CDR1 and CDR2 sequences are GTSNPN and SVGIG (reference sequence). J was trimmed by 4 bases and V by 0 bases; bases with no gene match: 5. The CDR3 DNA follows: TGTGCCTGGAGTGTCATGGCGGGAGGGCCAGATACGCAGTATTTT. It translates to CAWSVMAGGPDTQYF.

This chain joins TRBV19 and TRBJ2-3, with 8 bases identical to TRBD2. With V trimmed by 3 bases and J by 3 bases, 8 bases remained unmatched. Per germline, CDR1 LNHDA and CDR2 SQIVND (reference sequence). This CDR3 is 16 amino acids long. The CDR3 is CASSIFGGGTTDTQYF. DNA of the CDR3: TGTGCCAGTAGTATTTTCGGCGGGGGGACTACAGATACGCAGTATTTT.

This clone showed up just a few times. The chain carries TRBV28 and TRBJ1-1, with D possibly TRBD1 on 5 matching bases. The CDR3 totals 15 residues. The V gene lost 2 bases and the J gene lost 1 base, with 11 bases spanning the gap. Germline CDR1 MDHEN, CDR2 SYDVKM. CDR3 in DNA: TGTGCCAGCAGTTTACAACAGGTTGGGAACACTGAAGCTTTCTTT. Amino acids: CASSLQQVGNTEAFF. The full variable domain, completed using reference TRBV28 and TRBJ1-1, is DVKVTQSSRYLVKRTGEKVFLECVQDMDHENMFWYRQDPGLGLRLIYFSYDVKMKEKGDIPEGYSVSREKKERFSLILESASTNQTSMYLCASSLQQVGNTEAFFGQGTRLTVV.

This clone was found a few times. CDR3 sequence: CASSQDGSEASVGQYF. CDR3 DNA: TGTGCCAGCAGCCAAGATGGCTCGGAGGCCTCTGTAGGGCAGTACTTC. The chain combines TRBV4-2 with TRBJ2-7, with a tentative D call TRBD2 (5 bases). The CDR3 length is 16 residues. Germline V gene data show CDR1 as LGHNA and CDR2 as YNFKEQ. Trimming cost V 0 bases and J 9 bases, with 21 bases left between them.

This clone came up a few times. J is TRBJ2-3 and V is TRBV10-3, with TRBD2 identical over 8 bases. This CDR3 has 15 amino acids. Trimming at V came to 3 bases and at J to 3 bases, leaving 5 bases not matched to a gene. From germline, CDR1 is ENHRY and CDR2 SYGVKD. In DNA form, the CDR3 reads TGTGCCATCAGTGATAGCGGGATTCAGACAGATACGCAGTATTTT. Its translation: CAISDSGIQTDTQYF.